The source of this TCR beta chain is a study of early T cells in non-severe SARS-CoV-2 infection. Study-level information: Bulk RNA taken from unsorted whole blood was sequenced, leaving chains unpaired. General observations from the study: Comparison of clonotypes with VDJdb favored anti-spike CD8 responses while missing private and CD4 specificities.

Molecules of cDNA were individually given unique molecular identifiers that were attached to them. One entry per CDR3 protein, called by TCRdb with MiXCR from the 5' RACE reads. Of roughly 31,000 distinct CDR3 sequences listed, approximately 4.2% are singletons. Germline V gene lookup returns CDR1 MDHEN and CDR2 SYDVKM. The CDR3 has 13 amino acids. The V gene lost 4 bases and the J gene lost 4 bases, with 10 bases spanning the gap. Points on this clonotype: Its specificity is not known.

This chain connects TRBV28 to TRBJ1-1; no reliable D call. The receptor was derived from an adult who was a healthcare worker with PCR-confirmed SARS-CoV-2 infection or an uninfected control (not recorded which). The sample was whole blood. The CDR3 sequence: CASSWLPGTEAFF. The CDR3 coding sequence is TGTGCCAGCAGTTGGCTCCCAGGCACTGAAGCTTTCTTT.